Presented here are 18 T cell receptor beta chains from one specimen sequenced in a study of T cells in women clearing cervical HPV infection. The method was immunoSEQ multiplex PCR; TCRdb's version includes in-frame clones alone and lacks a portion of them. This specimen shows some 30,000 clones; the ten leading clones hold over 1.5%. The material sequenced was blood buffy coat. These receptors came from a woman aged 18 to 75 with a cervical HPV16 infection that either progressed to CIN3+ or cleared (not recorded which).

For this clone: The read terminates 3 residues ahead of where the CDR3 ends, so the germline J gene completes it. This chain uses TRBV18 with TRBJ2-3; D may be TRBD1 or TRBD2 (5 bases each). Germline V lookup: CDR1 KGHSH, CDR2 LQKENI. The CDR3 runs to 14 residues. CDR3 protein: CASSPPVQGETQYF. The CDR3 DNA, read in part, is TGTGCCAGCTCACCACCTGTTCAGGGAGAGACG. Looking up the rest from reference TRBV18 and TRBJ2-3 gives the full variable domain: NAGVMQNPRHLVRRRGQEARLRCSPMKGHSHVYWYRQLPEEGLKFMVYLQKENIIDESGMPKERFSAEFPKEGPSILRIQQVVRGDSAAYFCASSPPVQGETQYFGPGTRLTVL.

Points on this clone: The CDR3 end falls 3 residues outside the read, so it is completed with the germline J gene. This sequence joins TRBV19 and TRBJ2-4, with D maybe TRBD1 (5 bases). V was trimmed by 1 base and J by 0 bases, leaving 10 bases between them. This CDR3 spans 16 amino acids. The germline gives CDR1 LNHDA, CDR2 SQIVND (reference sequence). Partial CDR3 DNA: TGTGCCAGTAGTATAGGAGACAGAATAGCCAAAAACATT. As protein: CASSIGDRIAKNI. The complete CDR3 sequence is CASSIGDRIAKNIQYF.

In the case of this clone: The CDR3 end lies 3 residues beyond the end of the read and is filled in from the germline J gene. This rearrangement joins TRBV28 to TRBJ1-4; tentative D call: TRBD1 (6 bases). Germline CDR1 and CDR2: MDHEN and SYDVKM. The CDR3 spans 14 residues. Between the trimmed V and J ends, which lost 4 bases and 6 bases, there was a span of 12 bases. CDR3 loop: CASSSGGGDEKLFF. The sequenced CDR3 bases are TGTGCCAGCAGTTCGGGGGGGGGCGATGAAAAA. Drawing the rest from reference TRBV28 and TRBJ1-4, the complete variable domain is DVKVTQSSRYLVKRTGEKVFLECVQDMDHENMFWYRQDPGLGLRLIYFSYDVKMKEKGDIPEGYSVSREKKERFSLILESASTNQTSMYLCASSSGGGDEKLFFGSGTQLSVL.

A word on this clone: Coverage ceases 3 residues before the CDR3 finishes, and the germline J gene fills in the end. The chain recombines TRBV7-2 with TRBJ1-5; D might be TRBD1 (5 bases). This CDR3 has 15 amino acids. Germline CDR1 is SGHTA and CDR2 is FQGNSA. Trimming took off 0 bases at V and 6 bases at J, with 12 bases between the two ends. The part of the CDR3 DNA that was read is TGTGCCAGCAGCTTAGCTGCGGGGGTAGGTCAGCCC. It specifies CASSLAAGVGQP. The whole CDR3 is CASSLAAGVGQPQHF.

Concerning this clone: The read ends 3 residues shy of where the CDR3 ends; the end is completed using the germline J gene. The chain links TRBV7-2 to TRBJ1-6; 7 bases align to TRBD1. CDR1 and CDR2 from the germline V gene are SGHTA and FQGNSA. Trimming at V came to 5 bases and at J to 6 bases, leaving 7 bases not matched to a gene. The length of the CDR3 is 15 residues. The CDR3 DNA, read in part, is TGTGCCAGCAGCCCCCGTCAGGGGGTTAATTCACCC. The encoded protein is CASSPRQGVNSP. The CDR3, in full, reads CASSPRQGVNSPLHF.

Note on this clone: With the read ending 3 residues before the CDR3 end, the germline J gene is used to fill in that end. The chain uses TRBV20-1 and TRBJ2-1; TRBD2 agrees at 8 bases. This CDR3 is 15 amino acids long. CDR1 is DFQATT and CDR2 is SNEGSKA in the germline V gene (reference sequence). Trimming removed 5 bases from V and 7 bases from J; junction bases left unmatched: 13. Incomplete CDR3 DNA: TGCAGTGCTTCTCCGGGACTAGAAGTAGGGAATGAG. Encoded protein: CSASPGLEVGNE. The whole CDR3 sequence reads CSASPGLEVGNEQFF.

Worth noting for this clone: The sequence runs out 3 residues before the end of the CDR3; the remainder is reconstructed from the germline J gene. V and J are TRBV14 and TRBJ2-7, with D perhaps matching TRBD1 (5 bases). Germline CDR1 and CDR2: SGHDN and FVKESK. The CDR3 contains 14 residues. V was shortened by 2 bases and J by 3 bases, with 11 bases between the two germline ends. CDR3 DNA (partial): TGTGCCAGCAGCCAATACCTAGACAGCTACGAG. The encoded protein is CASSQYLDSYE. The entire CDR3 sequence reads CASSQYLDSYEQYF.

As regards this clone: Sequence at one end of the junction differs from germline and may be a read error. The sequenced fragment ends 3 residues before the CDR3 boundary, so the rest is inferred from the germline J gene. The same CDR3 can be traced to other DNA sequences in this sample. This chain connects TRBV7-9 to TRBJ1-3; 7 bases align to TRBD1. From germline, CDR1 is SEHNR and CDR2 FQNEAQ (reference sequence). The CDR3 has 14 amino acids. The CDR3 sequence is CASSKDRNGYTIYF. CDR3 DNA, as far as it was read: TGTGCCAGCAGCAAGGACAGGAATGGATACACA.

A remark on this clone: A junction end diverges from the germline sequence, so it may reflect a read error. The CDR3 end falls 3 residues outside the read, so it is completed with the germline J gene. This sequence joins TRBV4-2 and TRBJ1-5, with D perhaps TRBD1 (5 bases). This CDR3 spans 16 amino acids. Germline values: CDR1 LGHNA, CDR2 YNFKEQ. The CDR3 here is CASSQDYSGYNQPQHF. CDR3 DNA, as far as it was read: TGCGCCAGCAGCCAAGATTACTCAGGGTACAATCAGCCC.

Notes on this clone: The read terminates 3 residues ahead of where the CDR3 ends, so the germline J gene completes it. The chain couples TRBV30 to TRBJ2-1; D may be TRBD2 (7 bases). The germline V gene has CDR1 GTSNPN and CDR2 SVGIG (reference sequence). The V end was cut by 0 bases, the J end by 9 bases, with 24 bases between. The CDR3 has 17 amino acids. The part of the CDR3 DNA that was read is TGTGCCTGGAGTGTACGAAGGGTGGCCCGGGGGGCTCCTGAG. This encodes CAWSVRRVARGAPE. In full, the CDR3 is CAWSVRRVARGAPEQFF.

Points on this clone: The read is 3 residues too short to cover the CDR3 end, so that end is filled in from the germline J gene. This rearrangement joins TRBV28 to TRBJ1-5; D gene ambiguous. V was pared by 3 bases and J by 3 bases, with 12 bases between. Looked up from germline, CDR1 is MDHEN and CDR2 is SYDVKM. The CDR3 runs to 15 residues. The CDR3 sequence: CASSFGGTYNQPQHF. The DNA read from the CDR3 is TGTGCCAGCAGTTTCGGCGGAACATACAATCAGCCC.

Details on this clone: The CDR3 goes on 3 residues after the read ends, and that part is filled in from the germline J gene. The J gene is TRBJ2-5, the V gene TRBV28, with 13 bases that match TRBD2. The germline V gene has CDR1 MDHEN and CDR2 SYDVKM. V dropped 8 bases and J dropped 2; count of bases not matched to a gene: 5. The length of the CDR3 is 15 residues. The CDR3: CASARTSGGQETQYF. Partial CDR3 DNA: TGTGCCAGCGCCAGGACTAGCGGGGGACAAGAGACC.

To note about this clone: The read gets to within 3 residues of the CDR3 end, and the germline J gene fills in the rest. V and J are TRBV5-1 and TRBJ2-5; D might be TRBD1 or TRBD2, each matching 5 bases. The germline V and J ends were trimmed by 0 bases and 5 bases, with 14 bases remaining between them. This CDR3 is built from 15 residues. CDR1 SGHRS and CDR2 YFSETQ come from the germline V gene. The part of the CDR3 DNA that was read is TGCGCCAGCAGCTTGGGAGGGGCAGTGGGGGAGACC. Protein sequence: CASSLGGAVGET. The CDR3 as a whole reads CASSLGGAVGETQYF.

With regard to this clone: The read ends 3 residues early relative to the CDR3; the germline J gene fills the gap. V is TRBV5-1 and J is TRBJ1-4, with D hard to call. The CDR3 is 17 amino acids. The germline V gene encodes CDR1 SGHRS and CDR2 YFSETQ. Deletions cut 0 bases from V and 1 base from J, with 13 bases between. The sequenced part of the CDR3 DNA is TGCGCCAGCAGCTTGGTAGGGTTAGGCAGAACTAATGAAAAA. Protein sequence: CASSLVGLGRTNEK. The whole CDR3 sequence is CASSLVGLGRTNEKLFF.

Worth noting for this clone: The read terminates 3 residues before the CDR3 end, so the remaining end is supplied by the germline J gene. This chain uses TRBV5-6 with TRBJ2-7; the match to TRBD2 covers 10 bases. V dropped 8 bases and J dropped 2; count of bases not matched to a gene: 10. Per the germline V gene, CDR1 is SGHDT and CDR2 is YYEEEE. There are 15 residues in the CDR3. CDR3: CASRGVAGGTYEQYF. CDR3 DNA (partial): TGTGCCAGTAGAGGAGTAGCGGGGGGCACCTACGAG.

In the case of this clone: Read sequence stops 3 residues before the CDR3 end, and the germline J gene provides the missing end. The chain links TRBV6-1 to TRBJ1-3; D uncertain. CDR1 and CDR2 (germline): MNHNS, SASEGT. The V gene lost 0 bases and the J gene lost 0 bases, with 6 bases spanning the gap. The CDR3 has 15 residues. The DNA read from the CDR3 is TGTGCCAGCAGTGAAGCGGAGGGCTCTGGAAACACC. Protein product: CASSEAEGSGNT. The complete CDR3 reads CASSEAEGSGNTIYF.

The CDR3 protein is CASTAGADYTF. The part of the CDR3 DNA that was read is TGTGCCAGTACCGCAGGGGCCGAC. This chain joins TRBV19 and TRBJ1-2; D might be TRBD1 (6 bases). The DNA ends 3 residues before the CDR3 does, and the rest of the CDR3 is filled in from the germline J gene. The CDR3 consists of 11 residues. Germline CDR1 and CDR2: LNHDA and SQIVND (reference sequence).

With regard to this clone: The read halts 3 residues ahead of the CDR3 end, with the missing end drawn from the germline J gene. This chain connects TRBV30 to TRBJ1-2, with D possibly TRBD1 on 6 matching bases. The CDR3 consists of 14 residues. Germline V gives CDR1 GTSNPN, CDR2 SVGIG (reference sequence). Trimming pared 0 bases from V and 2 bases from J, leaving 10 bases between. CDR3 DNA (partial): TGTGCCTGGAGTGTACAGGGTATGAACTATGGC. Its translation is CAWSVQGMNYG. In full, the CDR3 is CAWSVQGMNYGYTF. The full variable domain, with the rest looked up from reference TRBV30 and TRBJ1-2, is SQTIHQWPATLVQPVGSPLSLECTVEGTSNPNLYWYRQAAGRGLQLLFYSVGIGQISSEVPQNLSASRPQDRQFILSSKKLLLSDSGFYLCAWSVQGMNYGYTFGSGTRLTVV.